Listed below are T cell receptor beta chains from one sample, sequenced in a study of blood T cell dynamics during melanoma immunotherapy. Using immunoSEQ multiplex PCR, the repertoire was profiled, and TCRdb retains in-frame clones only, with some absent. The data show about 10,000 clones, roughly nine tenths seen once. This sample comprised blood, obtained from a patient treated with checkpoint blockade. These receptors were obtained from a human donor with melanoma. Both conserved end residues are part of each CDR3. The order of the fields is V gene, clone size, J gene, CDR3 protein. Part of the rows lack a size; the others show once, few, many or a class for expanded clones.

TRBV11-2	-	TRBJ1-1	CASSLDLGGGGFF
TRBV28	once	TRBJ2-5	CASSLRDWYQETQYF
TRBV27	once	TRBJ2-7	CASSLTATAVEYF
TRBV18	once	TRBJ1-2	CASSPLDLARSGYTF
TRBV28	-	TRBJ2-5	CASRAAMGGTGETQYF
TRBV23-1	-	TRBJ1-2	CAPPGWVGYGYTF
TRBV15	-	TRBJ2-1	CATSRHLAGAYNEQFF
TRBV10-2	-	TRBJ1-2	CASSEGGTAYGYTF
TRBV2	-	TRBJ1-5	CASSQTARYSNQPQHF
TRBV19	-	TRBJ2-1	CASSPTISGAEQFF
TRBV28	-	TRBJ2-7	CASSPGPDYEQYF
TRBV9	-	TRBJ2-7	CASSPGGGGYEQYF
TRBV7-4	-	TRBJ2-5	CASSSRTRTLETQYF
TRBV29-1	-	TRBJ2-3	CSAKRGVGTDTQYF
TRBV28	-	TRBJ2-7	CASSLRQSYEQYF
TRBV7-9	-	TRBJ1-5	CASSPGQGRGNQPQHF
TRBV12-5	-	TRBJ2-1	CASGLVGRAPPNEQFF
TRBV15	-	TRBJ1-4	CATSPGGRLSGEKLFF
TRBV12-5	-	TRBJ1-3	CASGLVVGLAGNTIYF
TRBV5-1	-	TRBJ1-1	CASSTDRGFGTEAFF
TRBV19	-	TRBJ1-1	CASSIGPRAAEAFF
TRBV27	-	TRBJ2-2	CASSSRGGLGTGELFF
TRBV28	-	TRBJ2-7	CASSLGWREASYEQYF
TRBV7-3	-	TRBJ1-3	CASSPRDSGNTIYF
TRBV4-1	-	TRBJ2-5	CASSQGGAGVLETQYF
TRBV7-9	-	TRBJ2-7	CASSPADRGEQYF
TRBV7-9	-	TRBJ2-1	CASSLEAENEQFF
TRBV5-6	-	TRBJ2-7	CASSLQATSYEQYF
TRBV5-1	-	TRBJ2-1	CASSLGLANEQFF
TRBV6-1	once	TRBJ2-7	CASSKQGPEQYF
TRBV6-6	once	TRBJ2-2	CASRAGENTGELFF
TRBV7-3	-	TRBJ1-3	CASSLGGPGNTIYF
TRBV4-3	-	TRBJ2-7	CASSQGVGGGYEQYF
TRBV18	-	TRBJ2-2	CASSPRPRAGELFF
TRBV7-2	-	TRBJ2-1	CASSLTRLAAEQFF
TRBV7-2	-	TRBJ1-2	CASSLGQGYGYTF
TRBV28	-	TRBJ2-5	CASGGADQETQYF
TRBV27	-	TRBJ1-6	CASSLGQGRYSPLHF
TRBV7-9	-	TRBJ2-5	CASSFLGMQETQYF
TRBV7-2	few	TRBJ1-1	CASGPGAETEAFF
TRBV2	-	TRBJ1-2	CASSGVGDARYTF
TRBV30	-	TRBJ1-1	CASDPGTEVTEAFF
TRBV7-7	-	TRBJ2-5	CASSSLAHGEQYF
TRBV28	-	TRBJ2-7	CASSLPGSSYEQYF
TRBV28	-	TRBJ2-7	CASSLPLAPYEQYF
TRBV14	few	TRBJ1-2	CASSQGRYGYTF
TRBV7-3	-	TRBJ1-1	CASSPGTGTGTTEAFF
TRBV25-1	-	TRBJ2-1	CASSELGASADNEQFF
TRBV18	-	TRBJ2-1	CASSPTTVSTNEQFF
TRBV5-4	-	TRBJ2-6	CASSLGARANVLTF
TRBV5-4	-	TRBJ2-7	CASRRTGGRVGEQYF
TRBV6-5	-	TRBJ2-3	CASAQREGSDTQYF
TRBV10-1	few	TRBJ2-7	CASSPYEQYF
TRBV7-3	-	TRBJ2-1	CASSTGLAGNEQFF
TRBV15	-	TRBJ2-7	CATSREGTRSYEQYF
TRBV5-1	-	TRBJ2-7	CASRGAGGGEQYF
TRBV6-5	-	TRBJ2-2	CASSYSGAQGHRELFF
TRBV18	-	TRBJ2-7	CASSPDPNRDEQYF
TRBV7-2	once	TRBJ2-7	CASSRAGTSGRAGQYF
TRBV4-2	-	TRBJ2-1	CASSHLAGPALNEQFF